Reported below is one T cell receptor beta chain. Its antigen is not known. Other nucleotide sequences from this sample produce the same CDR3. V dropped 2 bases and J dropped 0 bases, with 8 bases sitting between them. Germline values: CDR1 MGHRA, CDR2 YSYEKL. The CDR3 consists of 14 residues. The data are from a study of shared clonotypes between healthy human individuals. Study conclusions and caveats: A generally larger estimated richness was seen in naive subsets than in memory subsets. Generation probabilities were higher for clonotypes shared across all four sorted-subset donors than for unshared ones.

Profiled with immunoSEQ multiplex PCR; TCRdb holds only in-frame clones, not every one. Of 1.6 million or so clones in the sample, 98% were seen once. The sequence was obtained from a man younger than 40 in good health. The rearrangement joins TRBV4-1 to TRBJ2-7; D gene unclear. Sequencing used naive CD4+ T cells sorted from blood. Subset indicated: CD45RA+ positively selected. In DNA form, the CDR3 reads TGCGCCAGCAGCCAACCCGGACGCTCCTACGAGCAGTACTTC. Translated: CASSQPGRSYEQYF.